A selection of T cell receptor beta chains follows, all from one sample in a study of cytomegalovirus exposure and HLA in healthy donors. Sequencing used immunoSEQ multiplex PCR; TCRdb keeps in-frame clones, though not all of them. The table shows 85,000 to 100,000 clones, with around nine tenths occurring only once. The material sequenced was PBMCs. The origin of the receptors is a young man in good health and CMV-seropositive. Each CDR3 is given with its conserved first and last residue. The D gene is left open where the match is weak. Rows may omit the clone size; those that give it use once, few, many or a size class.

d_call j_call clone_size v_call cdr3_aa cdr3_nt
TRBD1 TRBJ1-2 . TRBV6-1 CASTWGQGYYGYTF TGTGCCAGCACTTGGGGACAGGGGTACTATGGCTACACCTTC
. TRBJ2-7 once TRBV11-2 CASNLGGGNPYEQYF TGTGCCAGCAACTTAGGGGGAGGGAACCCCTACGAGCAGTACTTC
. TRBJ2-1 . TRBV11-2 CASSLGQGLTQEQFF TGTGCCAGCAGCTTGGGCCAGGGCCTTACTCAAGAGCAGTTCTTC
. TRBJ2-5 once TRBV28 CASSLASRDQETQYF TGTGCCAGCAGTCTTGCGTCCAGGGACCAAGAGACCCAGTACTTC
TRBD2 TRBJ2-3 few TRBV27 CASGIAGPSTDTQYF TGTGCCAGCGGGATAGCGGGACCAAGCACAGATACGCAGTATTTT
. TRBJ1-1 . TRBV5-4 CASSLDTNTEAFF TGTGCCAGCAGCTTGGACACGAACACTGAAGCTTTCTTT
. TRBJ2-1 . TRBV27 CASSLEGGGLYNEQFF TGTGCCAGCAGTTTAGAGGGCGGGGGCCTCTACAATGAGCAGTTCTTC
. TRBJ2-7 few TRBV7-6 CASSSAQGFGEQYF TGTGCCAGCAGCTCCGCGCAGGGGTTCGGCGAGCAGTACTTC
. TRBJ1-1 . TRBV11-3 CASSLGYGNTEAFF TGTGCCAGCAGCTTAGGTTACGGGAACACTGAAGCTTTCTTT
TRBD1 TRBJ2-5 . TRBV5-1 CASSSTGQAQETQYF TGCGCCAGCAGTTCTACGGGACAGGCGCAAGAGACCCAGTACTTC
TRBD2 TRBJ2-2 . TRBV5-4 CASRPREVGTGELFF TGTGCCAGCAGGCCTCGGGAGGTTGGCACCGGGGAGCTGTTTTTT
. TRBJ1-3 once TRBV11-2 CASSFSFQASSGNTIYF TGTGCCAGCAGCTTCTCGTTTCAGGCGAGCTCTGGAAACACCATATATTTT
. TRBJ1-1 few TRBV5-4 CASKVAGGTEAFF TGTGCCAGCAAGGTTGCAGGAGGGACTGAAGCTTTCTTT
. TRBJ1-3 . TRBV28 CASKGVGNTIYF TGTGCCAGCAAGGGGGTTGGAAACACCATATATTTT
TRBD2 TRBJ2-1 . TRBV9 CASSVGLAEHPRSSYNEQFF TGTGCCAGCAGCGTGGGGCTAGCGGAGCACCCCCGGAGCTCCTACAATGAGCAGTTCTTC
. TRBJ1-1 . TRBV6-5 CASSMGAFGPGAFF TGTGCCAGCAGCATGGGGGCTTTCGGACCGGGAGCTTTCTTT
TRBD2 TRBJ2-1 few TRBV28 CASSSSGSYNEQFF TGTGCCAGCAGTTCTAGCGGCTCCTACAATGAGCAGTTCTTC
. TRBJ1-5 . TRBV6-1 CASSPLDSYNQPQHF TGTGCCAGCAGTCCCCTCGACAGCTACAATCAGCCCCAGCATTTT
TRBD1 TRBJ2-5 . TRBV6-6 CASSREGQQETQYF TGTGCCAGCAGCCGTGAGGGACAGCAAGAGACCCAGTACTTC
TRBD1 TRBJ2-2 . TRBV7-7 CASSRQGNTGELFF TGTGCTAGCAGCCGACAGGGGAACACCGGGGAGCTGTTTTTT
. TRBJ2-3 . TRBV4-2 CASSQGTGHTDTQYF TGTGCCAGCAGCCAAGGGACCGGACACACAGATACGCAGTATTTT
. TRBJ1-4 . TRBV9 CASSVEGQVNEKLFF TGTGCCAGCAGCGTAGAAGGTCAGGTTAATGAAAAACTGTTTTTT
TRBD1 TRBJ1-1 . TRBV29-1 CSVEDSDRAPEAFF TGCAGCGTTGAGGATTCGGACAGGGCCCCGGAAGCTTTCTTT
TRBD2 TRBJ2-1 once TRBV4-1 CASSHAGGYNEQFF TGCGCCAGCAGCCATGCGGGAGGGTACAATGAGCAGTTCTTC
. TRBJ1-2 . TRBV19 CASSTVYGYTF TGTGCCAGTAGTACCGTCTATGGCTACACCTTC
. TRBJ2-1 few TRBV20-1 CSARQVVEQFF TGCAGTGCTCGACAGGTAGTTGAGCAGTTCTTC
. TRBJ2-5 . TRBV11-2 CASSLDSRETQYF TGTGCCAGCAGCTTAGATAGTCGGGAGACCCAGTACTTC
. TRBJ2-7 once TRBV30 CAWSASRHEQYF TGTGCCTGGAGCGCGTCTAGGCACGAGCAGTACTTC
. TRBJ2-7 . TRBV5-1 CASHYEQYF TGCGCCAGCCACTACGAGCAGTACTTC
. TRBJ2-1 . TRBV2 CASSKVVLANPSYNEQFF TGTGCCAGCAGTAAAGTAGTCCTAGCAAACCCCTCCTACAATGAGCAGTTCTTC
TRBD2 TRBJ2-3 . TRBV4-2 CASSQGTSGSEATQYF TGTGCCAGCAGCCAAGGAACTAGCGGGAGTGAGGCTACGCAGTATTTT
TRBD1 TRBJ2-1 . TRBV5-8 CASSGSRDRNYQGQFF TGTGCCAGCAGCGGGAGCCGGGACAGGAACTACCAAGGACAGTTCTTC
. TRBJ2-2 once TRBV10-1 CASSARTANTGELFF TGCGCCAGCAGCGCTAGGACAGCGAACACCGGGGAGCTGTTTTTT
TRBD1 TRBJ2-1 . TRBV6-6 CASSTGQGNEQFF TGTGCCAGCAGTACAGGACAGGGCAACGAGCAGTTCTTC
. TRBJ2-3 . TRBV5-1 CASSLDLITQYF TGCGCCAGCAGCTTGGATTTAATAACGCAGTATTTT
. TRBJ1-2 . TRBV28 CASSSGSGGINYGYTF TGTGCCAGCAGTTCCGGGTCGGGGGGGATTAACTATGGCTACACCTTC
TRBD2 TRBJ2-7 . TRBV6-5 CASSATSGVYEQYF TGTGCCAGCAGTGCGACTAGCGGGGTCTACGAGCAGTACTTC
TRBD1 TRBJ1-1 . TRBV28 CASSSTGQGDTEAFF TGTGCCAGCAGCTCAACGGGACAGGGGGACACTGAAGCTTTCTTT
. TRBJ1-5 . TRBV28 CASLQGDRNQPQHF TGTGCCAGTCTTCAGGGTGATCGCAATCAGCCCCAGCATTTT
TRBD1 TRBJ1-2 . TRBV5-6 CASSWTGTGYTF TGTGCCAGCAGCTGGACAGGGACTGGCTACACCTTC
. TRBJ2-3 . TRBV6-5 CASRETVTDTQYF TGTGCCAGCCGGGAGACAGTCACAGATACGCAGTATTTT
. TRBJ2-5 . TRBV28 CASSLGAVRETQYF TGTGCCAGCAGTTTGGGGGCAGTGCGAGAGACCCAGTACTTC
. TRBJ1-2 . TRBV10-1 CASSEAQDHGYTF TGCGCCAGCAGTGAGGCACAGGACCACGGCTACACCTTC
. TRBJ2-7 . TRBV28 CASSGGQSSYEQYF TGTGCCAGCAGTGGTGGACAGAGCTCCTACGAGCAGTACTTC
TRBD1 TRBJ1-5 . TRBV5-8 CASSSGTGVSNQPQHF TGTGCCAGCAGCTCCGGGACAGGGGTTAGCAATCAGCCCCAGCATTTT
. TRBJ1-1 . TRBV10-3 CAISESYGQGTEAFF TGTGCCATCAGTGAGTCGTACGGCCAGGGGACTGAAGCTTTCTTT
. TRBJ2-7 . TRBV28 CASSSRYEQYF TGTGCCAGCAGTTCCCGTTACGAGCAGTACTTC
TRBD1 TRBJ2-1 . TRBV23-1 CASSRPGTGTNEQFF TGCGCCAGCAGTCGCCCCGGGACAGGCACTAATGAGCAGTTCTTC
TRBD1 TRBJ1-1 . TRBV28 CASSLGTGIRRTEAFF TGTGCCAGCAGTTTAGGGACAGGGATCAGACGAACTGAAGCTTTCTTT
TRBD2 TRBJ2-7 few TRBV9 CASSGGAGFYEQYF TGTGCCAGCAGCGGGGGAGCGGGATTCTACGAGCAGTACTTC
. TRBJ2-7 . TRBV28 CASSLWGTSNYEQYF TGTGCCAGCAGTTTATGGGGGACATCTAACTACGAGCAGTACTTC